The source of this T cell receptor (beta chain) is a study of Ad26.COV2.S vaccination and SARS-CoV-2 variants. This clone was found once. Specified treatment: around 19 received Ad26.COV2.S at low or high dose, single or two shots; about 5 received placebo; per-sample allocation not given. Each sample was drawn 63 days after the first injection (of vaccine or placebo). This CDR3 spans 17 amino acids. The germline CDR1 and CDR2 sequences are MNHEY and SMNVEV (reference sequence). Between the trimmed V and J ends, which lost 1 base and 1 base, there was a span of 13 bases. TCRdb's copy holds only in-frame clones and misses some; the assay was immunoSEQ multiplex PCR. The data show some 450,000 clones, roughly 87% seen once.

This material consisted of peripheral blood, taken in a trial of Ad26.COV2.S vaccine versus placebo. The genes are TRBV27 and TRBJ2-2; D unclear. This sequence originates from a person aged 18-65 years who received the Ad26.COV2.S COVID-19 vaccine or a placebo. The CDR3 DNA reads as TGTGCCAGCAGTTTATGGGCCAGGCCAAAGAACACCGGGGAGCTGTTTTTT. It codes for CASSLWARPKNTGELFF.